The clone carrying this T cell receptor (beta chain) was found many times. The target antigen is unknown. The sample belongs to a study of T cell responses to AZD1222 COVID-19 vaccine. Study conclusions and caveats: Spike regions recognized by vaccine-associated CD4 TCRs spanned the protein, led by 160-218 and 743-854. Nearly half of spike-specific TCRs reportedly target variant regions that are unmutated in the B.1.351 and B.1.1.7 variants. Clonal diversity was possibly underestimated, and white British individuals and females predominated among donors.

This CDR3 contains 16 residues. The germline CDR1 and CDR2 sequences are LNHDA and SQIVND (reference sequence). V shed 3 bases and J shed 0 bases, with 12 bases lying between them. Some clones are missing from TCRdb's copy, which holds only in-frame ones; the method was immunoSEQ multiplex PCR. Here the sample spans 90,000 to 150,000 clones, about 89% being singletons. The origin of this receptor is an adult who received the AZD1222 COVID-19 vaccine. The chain joins TRBV19 to TRBJ1-5, with D possibly TRBD1 on 6 matching bases. Material: peripheral blood, obtained 28 days after the second AZD1222 dose. CDR3 in amino acids: CASSIRDTYSNQPQHF. The CDR3 DNA sequence: TGTGCCAGTAGTATCCGGGACACCTATAGCAATCAGCCCCAGCATTTT.